This TCR beta chain was captured by sequencing in a study of CD8 T cells in ankylosing spondylitis. Study-wide results and limits: Seemingly characteristic of ankylosing spondylitis blood was a TCR beta motif consisting of eight highly homologous variants. Before this, some motif variants had been reported in reactive arthritis synovial fluid and blood. The study looked at matched synovial fluid samples from ankylosing spondylitis patients. Disease-linked clones were reported to be significantly enriched there.

Note on this clonotype: The antigen is undetermined.

As the method for making TCR beta libraries, quantitative 5'-RACE with molecular barcodes was used. Each CDR3 protein gets one entry after TCRdb re-called the 5' RACE reads with MiXCR. Of around 120,000 distinct CDR3 sequences listed, roughly 9% were seen once; the top ten hold approximately 3.6%. With V trimmed by 8 bases and J by 1 base, 3 bases remained unmatched. Germline-derived CDR1 and CDR2 are LNHNV and YYDKDF (reference sequence). This CDR3 spans 13 amino acids. Sequences were obtained from blood, either unsorted or a sorted T cell fraction (not recorded which). The chain couples TRBV15 to TRBJ1-1, with 8 bases fitting TRBD1. This TCR came from a male donor with ankylosing spondylitis or in good health (not recorded which). CDR3 region: CATADRANTEAFF. CDR3 sequence (DNA): TGTGCCACCGCGGACAGGGCGAACACTGAAGCTTTCTTT.